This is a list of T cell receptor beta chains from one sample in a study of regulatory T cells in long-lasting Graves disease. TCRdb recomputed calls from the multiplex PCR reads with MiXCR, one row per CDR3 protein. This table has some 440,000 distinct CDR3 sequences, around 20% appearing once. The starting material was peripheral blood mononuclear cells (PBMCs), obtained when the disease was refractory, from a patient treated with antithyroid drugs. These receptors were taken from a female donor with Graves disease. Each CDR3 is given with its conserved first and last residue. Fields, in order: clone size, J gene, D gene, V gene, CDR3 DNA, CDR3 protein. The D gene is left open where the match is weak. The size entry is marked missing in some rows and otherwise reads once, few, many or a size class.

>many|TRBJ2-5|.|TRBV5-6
TGTGCCAGCAGCAGTACGACAGTAAAAGAGACCCAGTACTTC
CASSSTTVKETQYF
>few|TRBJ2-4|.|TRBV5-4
TGTGCCAGCAGCTTGGCACAGTTCAATAGCATTCAGTACTTC
CASSLAQFNSIQYF
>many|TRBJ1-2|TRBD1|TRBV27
TGTGCCAGCAGTTATACCAGGGGGCGAGGGGGCTACACCTTC
CASSYTRGRGGYTF
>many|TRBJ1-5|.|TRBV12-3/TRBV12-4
TGTGCCAGCACCGCCCCGGGGGGTCAGCCCCAGCATTTT
CASTAPGGQPQHF
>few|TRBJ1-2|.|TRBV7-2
TGTGCCAGCAGGCGGAGAGGTCTAGTCTATGGCTACACCTTC
CASRRRGLVYGYTF
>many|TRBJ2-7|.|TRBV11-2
TGTGCCAGCAGCTTAGTACCGTTCCCCCTTCGCGAGCAGTACTTC
CASSLVPFPLREQYF
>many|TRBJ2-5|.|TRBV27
TGTGCCAGCAGTTTACGGGCGGGACAAAGGGGGGGAGAGACCCAGTACTTC
CASSLRAGQRGGETQYF
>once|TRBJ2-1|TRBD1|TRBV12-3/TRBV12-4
TGTGCCAGCAGTTTGCAGACCGGGACAGGGAGGATCAATGAGCAGTTCTTC
CASSLQTGTGRINEQFF
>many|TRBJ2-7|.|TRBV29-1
TGCAGCGTGATGGTGACAGTTAACGACGAGCAGTACTTC
CSVMVTVNDEQYF
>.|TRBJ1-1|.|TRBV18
TGTGCCAGCTCACCAGGCGGGAAGCGGGAGACTGAAGCTTTCTTT
CASSPGGKRETEAFF
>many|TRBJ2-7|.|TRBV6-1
TGTGCCAGCGGAGGTTACCCACAGTCCTCCCTCGAGCAGTACTTC
CASGGYPQSSLEQYF
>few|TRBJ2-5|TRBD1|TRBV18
TGTGCCAGCTCCCTCAGGACAGGGGCTTTAGAGACCCAGTACTTC
CASSLRTGALETQYF
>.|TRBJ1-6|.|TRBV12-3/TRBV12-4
TGTGCCAGCAGTCCGCTGGACAGTTCTTCACCCCTCCACTTT
CASSPLDSSSPLHF
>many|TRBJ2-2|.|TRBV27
TGTGCCAGAACCAGAACCAAAAACCAAGGTCCACCAGCCCTGAACACCGGGGAGCTGTTTTTT
CARTRTKNQGPPALNTGELFF
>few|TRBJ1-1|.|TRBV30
TGTGCCTGGAGTGTACAATGGGGCACTGAAGCTTTCTTT
CAWSVQWGTEAFF
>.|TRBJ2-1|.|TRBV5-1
TGCGCCAGCAGCCCTCTAACCGTAGTATTCAATGAGCAGTTCTTC
CASSPLTVVFNEQFF
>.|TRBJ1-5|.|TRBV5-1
TGCGCCAGCAGCTTGGGAACCGGGACACAGAATCAGCCCCAGCATTTT
CASSLGTGTQNQPQHF